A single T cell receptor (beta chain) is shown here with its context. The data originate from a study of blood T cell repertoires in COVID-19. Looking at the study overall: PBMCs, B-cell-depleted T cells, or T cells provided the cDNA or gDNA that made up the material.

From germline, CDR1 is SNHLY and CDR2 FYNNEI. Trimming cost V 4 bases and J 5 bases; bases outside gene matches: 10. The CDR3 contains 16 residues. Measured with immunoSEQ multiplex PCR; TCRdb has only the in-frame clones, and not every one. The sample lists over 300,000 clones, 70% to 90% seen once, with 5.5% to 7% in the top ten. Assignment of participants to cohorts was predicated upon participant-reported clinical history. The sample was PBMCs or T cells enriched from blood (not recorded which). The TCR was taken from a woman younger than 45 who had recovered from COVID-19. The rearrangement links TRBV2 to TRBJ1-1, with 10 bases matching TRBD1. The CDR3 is CASSGSGTGVGTEAFF. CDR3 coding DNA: TGTGCCAGCAGTGGGAGTGGGACAGGGGTTGGGACTGAAGCTTTCTTT.